One sample yielded the 9 T cell receptor beta chains listed below, sequenced in a study of blood T cell repertoires in COVID-19. TCRdb's table, derived via immunoSEQ multiplex PCR, lists solely in-frame clones and lacks some. The data show 150,000 to 250,000 clones, roughly 80% seen once. Sequences were obtained from PBMCs or T cells enriched from blood (not recorded which). Receptors were obtained from a man aged 35 to 55 who had recovered from COVID-19.

V usage is TRBV25-1 and J usage is TRBJ1-1; TRBD1 matches 7 bases. Trimming removed 6 bases from V and 0 bases from J; junction bases left unmatched: 7. The CDR3 is 15 amino acids. Germline values: CDR1 MGHDK, CDR2 SYGVNS. CDR3 protein: CASRIPGQMNTEAFF. CDR3 DNA: TGTGCCAGCAGAATCCCGGGACAGATGAACACTGAAGCTTTCTTT.

The genes are TRBV5-1 and TRBJ1-1; 7 nucleotides agree with TRBD1. Per germline, CDR1 SGHRS and CDR2 YFSETQ. The CDR3 sequence is 16 residues long. J lost 6 bases, V lost 4 bases, and 15 bases had no gene match. The CDR3 region has the DNA TGCGCCAGCAGCGACCGGGAGGGGGCAGGAACCTCTGAAGCTTTCTTT. Its translation is CASSDREGAGTSEAFF.

The rearrangement links TRBV7-3 to TRBJ1-2; a possible D gene is TRBD1 (5 bases). The germline V gene has CDR1 SGHTA and CDR2 FQGTGA. V lost 0 bases and J 8 bases, leaving 10 bases between the germline ends. The CDR3 consists of 13 residues. CDR3 sequence reads: CASSLTPGNGYTF. CDR3 DNA: TGTGCCAGCAGCTTAACCCCAGGGAACGGCTACACCTTC.

The chain uses TRBV28 and TRBJ1-1; 7 nucleotides match TRBD1. Trimming removed 4 bases from V and 5 bases from J; junction bases left unmatched: 4. This CDR3 contains 13 residues. Germline CDR1 is MDHEN and CDR2 is SYDVKM. This CDR3 reads CASSSRGQTEAFF. In DNA, the CDR3 is TGTGCCAGCAGTTCGAGGGGGCAAACTGAAGCTTTCTTT.

The chain uses TRBV6-1 and TRBJ2-7; D unresolved. This CDR3 has 13 amino acids. The V and J ends lost 3 bases and 2 bases respectively, with 8 bases between them. Germline-derived CDR1 and CDR2 are MNHNS and SASEGT. The CDR3: CASSDGPAYEQYF. The CDR3 region has the DNA TGTGCCAGCAGTGATGGTCCAGCCTACGAGCAGTACTTC.

The V call is TRBV27, the J call TRBJ1-1; D perhaps matches TRBD1 (5 bases). The CDR3 runs to 12 residues. CDR1 is MNHEY, CDR2 SMNVEV, per germline (reference sequence). With 5 bases removed from V and 4 bases from J, the gap between germline ends came to 8 bases. As DNA, the CDR3 is TGTGCCAGCAGTATGGGGGGCACTGAAGCTTTCTTT. Amino acids: CASSMGGTEAFF.

This chain links TRBV6-2 or TRBV6-3 with TRBJ2-6; 9 positions match TRBD1. The length of the CDR3 is 17 residues. Trimming took 5 bases from V and 0 from J; bases not matched to a gene: 5. The germline V gene has CDR1 MNHEY and CDR2 SVGEGT. CDR3 DNA: TGTGCCAGCAGTCCCGGGACAGGGAACTCTGGGGCCAACGTCCTGACTTTC. Residues: CASSPGTGNSGANVLTF.

The gene calls are TRBV11-1 and TRBJ2-7; 7 bases agree with TRBD1. Unmatched junction bases numbered 2, after V lost 4 bases and J lost 2 bases. The CDR3 consists of 13 residues. Looked up from germline, CDR1 is SGHAT and CDR2 is FQDESV (reference sequence). As DNA, the CDR3 is TGTGCCAGCAGCTGGGACAGACCCTACGAGCAGTACTTC. This translates into CASSWDRPYEQYF.

V usage is TRBV5-6 and J usage is TRBJ1-1, with a tentative D call TRBD1 (6 bases). Trimming removed 1 base at V and 0 bases at J, with 16 bases between. Germline values: CDR1 SGHDT, CDR2 YYEEEE. This CDR3 comprises 17 residues. DNA for the CDR3: TGTGCCAGCAGCTTGATGACAGGCGGCTTCATGAACACTGAAGCTTTCTTT. Translating gives CASSLMTGGFMNTEAFF.